The T cell receptor (beta chain) described here comes from a study of tumor T cells in aggressive B-cell lymphoma. Libraries were prepared by immunoSEQ multiplex PCR; TCRdb keeps only in-frame clonotypes and omits some of them. The table includes about 11,000 clones, approximately 89% detected once. The CDR3 contains 10 residues. Germline CDR1 is SQVTM and CDR2 is ANQGSEA. The V and J ends lost 7 bases and 4 bases respectively, with 6 bases between them. This receptor was identified in an adult with diffuse large B cell lymphoma. Sample: tumor tissue. The genes are TRBV29-1 and TRBJ2-3, with D possibly matching TRBD1 (5 bases). CDR3 in amino acids: CSGGSDTQYF. The CDR3 bases are TGCAGCGGGGGCTCAGATACGCAGTATTTT.